This is a list of T cell receptor beta chains from one sample in a study of vaccination effects on CD4 cells after COVID-19. Antigen specificity for these receptors is unknown. Sequencing used immunoSEQ multiplex PCR; TCRdb keeps in-frame clones, though not all of them. The sample records approximately 40,000 clones, more than 65% being singletons. The sequences come from CD4+ T cells from PBMCs cultured without peptide, collected after COVID-19 vaccination. The receptor set was obtained from a human donor who had a prior SARS-CoV-2 infection. Each CDR3 is given with its conserved first and last residue. A D gene is named only where the DNA matches it firmly. The listing skips clone size in some rows; elsewhere it reads once, few, many or a size class.

clone_size	v_call	d_call	j_call	cdr3_aa	cdr3_nt
NA	TRBV5-1	TRBD2	TRBJ2-1	CASSLAQTSGVNEQFF	TGCGCCAGCAGCTTGGCTCAGACTAGCGGGGTAAATGAGCAGTTCTTC
NA	TRBV15	TRBD1	TRBJ1-1	CATSRGQGAGARAAFF	TGTGCCACCAGCAGAGGTCAGGGGGCGGGCGCCCGAGCAGCTTTCTTT
few	TRBV19	NA	TRBJ1-1	CASSMNTEAFF	TGTGCCAGTAGTATGAACACTGAAGCTTTCTTT
few	TRBV5-1	NA	TRBJ2-7	CASSLDGRLEEDEQYF	TGCGCCAGCAGCTTGGATGGCCGCCTTGAGGAGGACGAGCAGTACTTC
NA	TRBV2	TRBD1	TRBJ1-1	CASRPLTGISEAFF	TGTGCCAGCAGGCCCCTGACAGGGATCTCTGAAGCTTTCTTT
NA	TRBV6-6	TRBD1	TRBJ2-1	CASSYPSTGRDEQFF	TGTGCCAGCAGTTACCCATCGACAGGGCGGGATGAGCAGTTCTTC
NA	TRBV18	NA	TRBJ2-3	CASSPNQAGTDTQYF	TGTGCCAGCTCACCAAATCAGGCAGGCACAGATACGCAGTATTTT
NA	TRBV18	TRBD1	TRBJ2-7	CASSPPFKDRGSYEQYF	TGTGCCAGCTCACCACCGTTTAAGGACAGGGGGTCCTACGAGCAGTACTTC
NA	TRBV4-1	NA	TRBJ1-3	CASSQGSLRNTIYF	TGCGCCAGCAGCCAAGGGAGCTTGCGAAACACCATATATTTT
NA	TRBV5-1	NA	TRBJ2-4	CASSEQGLGVAKNIQYF	TGCGCCAGCAGCGAGCAGGGTTTGGGGGTAGCCAAAAACATTCAGTACTTC
NA	TRBV24-1	NA	TRBJ2-3	CATSDGEEGTDTQYF	TGTGCCACCAGTGATGGGGAGGAGGGGACAGATACGCAGTATTTT
NA	TRBV2	TRBD2	TRBJ2-1	CASSYDRLAIHNEQFF	TGTGCCAGCAGTTACGACAGACTAGCGATTCACAATGAGCAGTTCTTC
NA	TRBV24-1	NA	TRBJ2-1	CATSDISGTSRVNEQFF	TGTGCCACCAGTGATATTAGTGGAACCTCGCGGGTGAATGAGCAGTTCTTC
NA	TRBV11-3	TRBD2	TRBJ2-1	CASSPGLAGAPWNEQFF	TGTGCCAGCAGCCCAGGACTAGCGGGGGCCCCGTGGAATGAGCAGTTCTTC
NA	TRBV9	NA	TRBJ1-2	CASSVALSINYGYTF	TGTGCCAGCAGCGTAGCTCTCAGCATCAACTATGGCTACACCTTC
NA	TRBV27	TRBD1	TRBJ1-5	CASSSQGGQPQHF	TGTGCCAGCAGTTCCCAGGGGGGACAGCCCCAGCATTTT
NA	TRBV6-5	NA	TRBJ1-4	CASSYSRGREKLFF	TGTGCCAGCAGTTACTCGAGAGGGCGGGAAAAACTGTTTTTT
NA	TRBV12-3/TRBV12-4	NA	TRBJ1-2	CASRGRRHGYTF	TGTGCCAGCAGGGGACGAAGGCATGGCTACACCTTC
NA	TRBV11-2	NA	TRBJ1-3	CASSFEAASGNTIYF	TGTGCCAGCAGCTTTGAGGCAGCCTCTGGAAACACCATATATTTT
NA	TRBV5-4	NA	TRBJ2-7	CASKPDWAYEQYF	TGTGCCAGCAAACCGGACTGGGCCTACGAGCAGTACTTC
NA	TRBV18	NA	TRBJ1-4	CASSPLGVPNEKLFF	TGTGCCAGCTCACCACTGGGGGTACCTAATGAAAAACTGTTTTTT
once	TRBV5-8	NA	TRBJ1-5	CASSFPGADQPQHF	TGTGCCAGCAGCTTCCCGGGGGCTGATCAGCCCCAGCATTTT
NA	TRBV2	NA	TRBJ2-7	CASSPLQGQLLSYEQYF	TGTGCCAGCAGTCCCTTGCAGGGGCAGCTTTTATCCTACGAGCAGTACTTC
NA	TRBV25-1	NA	TRBJ2-7	CASSANLDARSTYEQYF	TGTGCCAGCAGTGCGAACCTTGACGCCCGGAGTACCTACGAGCAGTACTTC
NA	TRBV5-4	NA	TRBJ1-5	CASSFDGGNQPQHF	TGTGCCAGCAGCTTTGATGGAGGGAATCAGCCCCAGCATTTT
NA	TRBV7-3	NA	TRBJ2-7	CASSLRRLAHEQYF	TGTGCCAGCAGCCTCAGGCGGCTAGCCCACGAGCAGTACTTC
NA	TRBV2	NA	TRBJ1-5	CASSERYRDRQPQHF	TGTGCCAGCAGTGAACGATACAGGGATCGTCAGCCCCAGCATTTT
NA	TRBV7-2	NA	TRBJ2-7	CASSLAVRDEQYF	TGTGCCAGCAGCTTAGCAGTAAGGGACGAGCAGTACTTC
NA	TRBV5-4	NA	TRBJ2-3	CASSLTTDLDTQYF	TGTGCCAGCAGCCTAACAACAGATTTAGATACGCAGTATTTT
NA	TRBV27	NA	TRBJ2-2	CASSLFGGADTGELFF	TGTGCCAGCAGTTTATTTGGGGGGGCCGACACCGGGGAGCTGTTTTTT
once	TRBV5-1	TRBD1	TRBJ1-1	CASSMGTGYTEAFF	TGCGCCAGCAGCATGGGGACAGGGTACACTGAAGCTTTCTTT
NA	TRBV11-3	TRBD2	TRBJ2-1	CASSGSGGGYNEQFF	TGTGCCAGCAGCGGTAGCGGGGGGGGGTACAATGAGCAGTTCTTC
NA	TRBV6-1	NA	TRBJ2-3	CASSGNVGGLSTDTQYF	TGTGCCAGCAGTGGAAACGTGGGGGGGCTGAGCACAGATACGCAGTATTTT
NA	TRBV19	NA	TRBJ1-2	CASSIDPRRENYGYTF	TGTGCCAGTAGTATAGATCCACGGAGGGAGAACTATGGCTACACCTTC
NA	TRBV15	NA	TRBJ2-3	CATSRDRTAFSTDTQYF	TGTGCCACCAGCAGAGATAGAACGGCGTTTAGCACAGATACGCAGTATTTT
NA	TRBV6-5	NA	TRBJ2-5	CASGTLQETQYF	TGTGCCAGCGGGACCCTCCAAGAGACCCAGTACTTC
medium-sized	TRBV9	TRBD2	TRBJ2-5	CASSVADGGAAETQYF	TGTGCCAGCAGCGTAGCTGACGGGGGGGCCGCAGAGACCCAGTACTTC
NA	TRBV6-2/TRBV6-3	NA	TRBJ2-3	CASSYPDTQYF	TGTGCCAGCAGTTACCCAGATACGCAGTATTTT
few	TRBV5-4	NA	TRBJ1-1	CASSRGIGGTEAFF	TGTGCCAGCAGCCGAGGGATCGGGGGCACTGAAGCTTTCTTT
NA	TRBV2	NA	TRBJ2-5	CASIFGSQETQYF	TGTGCCAGCATCTTCGGGTCCCAAGAGACCCAGTACTTC
NA	TRBV20-1	NA	TRBJ2-7	CSVNGREEQYF	TGCAGTGTAAATGGTAGGGAGGAGCAGTACTTC
NA	TRBV18	TRBD1	TRBJ1-5	CASSPTGGSQPQHF	TGTGCCAGCTCACCAACAGGGGGCAGTCAGCCCCAGCATTTT
NA	TRBV19	NA	TRBJ2-7	CASSQSSGYEQYF	TGTGCCAGTAGTCAGTCGTCGGGCTACGAGCAGTACTTC
NA	TRBV2	TRBD2	TRBJ2-1	CASRGLSGSSYNEQFF	TGTGCCAGCAGGGGGCTTAGCGGGAGCTCCTACAATGAGCAGTTCTTC
NA	TRBV11-1	NA	TRBJ2-3	CANSLPELGADTQYF	TGTGCCAACAGCTTACCCGAGTTGGGGGCGGATACGCAGTATTTT
NA	TRBV5-1	TRBD1	TRBJ2-7	CASRRTDRVGNEQYF	TGCGCCAGCCGAAGGACCGACAGGGTTGGTAACGAGCAGTACTTC
once	TRBV21-1	NA	TRBJ2-5	CAIEPKPRGPPYQETQYF	TGTGCCATCGAACCTAAGCCCCGGGGCCCGCCTTACCAAGAGACCCAGTACTTC
NA	TRBV7-2	NA	TRBJ1-2	CASSLNGRVNYGYTF	TGTGCCAGCAGCTTAAATGGGCGGGTTAACTATGGCTACACCTTC
NA	TRBV4-2	TRBD2	TRBJ2-1	CASSLLTGTNVVEQFF	TGTGCCAGCAGCCTTCTTACCGGGACTAATGTGGTTGAGCAGTTCTTC
NA	TRBV6-5	TRBD1	TRBJ2-1	CASSLQGDEQFF	TGTGCCAGCAGCCTACAGGGGGATGAGCAGTTCTTC
NA	TRBV7-3	TRBD1	TRBJ2-7	CASSYGTGAPYEQYF	TGTGCCAGCAGCTACGGGACAGGGGCCCCCTACGAGCAGTACTTC
NA	TRBV5-1	TRBD1	TRBJ1-4	CASSLGQGGILDEKLFF	TGCGCCAGCAGCTTGGGACAGGGAGGTATATTGGATGAAAAACTGTTTTTT
few	TRBV2	TRBD1	TRBJ2-7	CASGRGTGYPEQYF	TGTGCCAGCGGCCGAGGGACAGGGTATCCCGAGCAGTACTTC